Sequencing of this TCR beta chain was carried out in a study of cytomegalovirus exposure and HLA in healthy donors. V trimming: 7 bases; J trimming: 2 bases; junction bases outside the gene matches: 5. The CDR3 covers 14 residues. Germline lookup yields CDR1 MNHNS and CDR2 SASEGT. General study findings and limits: As was reported, the HLA-A and HLA-B alleles of most subjects were accurately predicted from TCR beta sequences. TCR association rates varied by HLA locus in a later analysis, with DRB1 highest and HLA-C lowest. Further analysis, carried out later, found HLA-associated TCR beta chains more clonally expanded than equally common other chains.

13 Jbeta primers and 60 Vbeta primers were used for the PCR. Sequencing was performed with immunoSEQ multiplex PCR; in TCRdb, only in-frame clones are kept and a portion is missing. The sample records around 96,000 clones, about 84% being singletons. Concerning this clone: Its target is unknown.

The chain recombines TRBV6-1 with TRBJ2-7, with 10 bases identical to TRBD2. Sequences were obtained from PBMCs. This sequence was found in a man in his late teens or twenties in good health and CMV-seronegative. The DNA of the CDR3 is TGTGCCAGCACTTGGACTAGCGGACCCTACGAGCAGTACTTC. It yields the protein CASTWTSGPYEQYF.